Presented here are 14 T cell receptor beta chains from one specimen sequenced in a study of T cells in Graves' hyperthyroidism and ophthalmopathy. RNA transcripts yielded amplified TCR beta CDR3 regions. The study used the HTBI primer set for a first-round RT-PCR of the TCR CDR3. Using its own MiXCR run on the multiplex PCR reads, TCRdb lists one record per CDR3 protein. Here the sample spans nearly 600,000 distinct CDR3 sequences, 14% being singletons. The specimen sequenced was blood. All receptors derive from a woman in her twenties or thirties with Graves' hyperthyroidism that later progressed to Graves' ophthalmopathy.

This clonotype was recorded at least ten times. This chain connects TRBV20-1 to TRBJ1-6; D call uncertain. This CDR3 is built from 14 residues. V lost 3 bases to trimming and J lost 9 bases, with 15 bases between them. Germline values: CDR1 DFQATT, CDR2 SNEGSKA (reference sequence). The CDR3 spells CSASPSDSGSPLHF. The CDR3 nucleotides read TGCAGTGCTAGTCCCTCGGACTCGGGTTCACCCCTCCACTTT.

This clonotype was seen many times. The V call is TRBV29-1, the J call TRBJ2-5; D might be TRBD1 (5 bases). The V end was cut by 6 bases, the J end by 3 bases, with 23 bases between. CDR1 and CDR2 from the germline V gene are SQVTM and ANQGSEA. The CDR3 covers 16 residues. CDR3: CSVRPGMVSLEETQYF. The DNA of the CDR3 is TGCAGCGTCAGACCAGGGATGGTATCGTTGGAAGAGACCCAGTACTTC.

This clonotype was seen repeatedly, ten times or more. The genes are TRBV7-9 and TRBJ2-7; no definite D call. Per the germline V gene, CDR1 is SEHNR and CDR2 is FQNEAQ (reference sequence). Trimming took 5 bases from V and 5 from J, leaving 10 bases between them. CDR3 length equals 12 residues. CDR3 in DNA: TGTGCCAGCAGCCCCCACGGCGACGAGCAGTACTTC. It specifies CASSPHGDEQYF.

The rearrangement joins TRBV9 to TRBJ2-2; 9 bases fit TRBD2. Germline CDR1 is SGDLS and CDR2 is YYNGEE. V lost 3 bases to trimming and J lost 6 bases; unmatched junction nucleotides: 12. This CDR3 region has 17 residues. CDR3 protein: CASSGGGWREGPGELFF. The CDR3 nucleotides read TGTGCCAGCAGCGGTGGAGGGTGGCGGGAGGGCCCCGGGGAGCTGTTTTTT.

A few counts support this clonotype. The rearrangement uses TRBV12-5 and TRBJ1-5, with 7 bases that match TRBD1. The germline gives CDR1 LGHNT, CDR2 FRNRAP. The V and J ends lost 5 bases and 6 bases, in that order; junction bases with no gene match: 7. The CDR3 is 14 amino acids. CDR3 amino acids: CASGTETGRQPQHF. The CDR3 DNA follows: TGTGCTAGTGGTACAGAGACAGGGCGTCAGCCCCAGCATTTT.

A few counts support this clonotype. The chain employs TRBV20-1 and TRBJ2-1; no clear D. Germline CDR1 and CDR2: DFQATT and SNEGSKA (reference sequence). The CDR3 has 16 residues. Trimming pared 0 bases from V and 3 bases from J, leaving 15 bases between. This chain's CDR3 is CSARDLLGMYYNEQFF. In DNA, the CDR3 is TGCAGTGCTAGAGATCTACTCGGAATGTACTACAATGAGCAGTTCTTC.

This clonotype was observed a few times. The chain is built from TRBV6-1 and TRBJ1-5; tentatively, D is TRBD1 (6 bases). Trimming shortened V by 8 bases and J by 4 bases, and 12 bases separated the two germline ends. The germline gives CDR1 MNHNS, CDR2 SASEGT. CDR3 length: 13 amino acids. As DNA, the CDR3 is TGTGCCAGCGTGGGGACAAATAATCAGCCCCAGCATTTT. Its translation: CASVGTNNQPQHF.

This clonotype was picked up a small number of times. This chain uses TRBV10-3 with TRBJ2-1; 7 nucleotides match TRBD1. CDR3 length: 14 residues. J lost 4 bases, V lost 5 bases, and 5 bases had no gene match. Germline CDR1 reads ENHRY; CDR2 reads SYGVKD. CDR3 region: CAISRGQDYNEQFF. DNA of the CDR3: TGTGCCATCAGTAGAGGACAGGATTACAATGAGCAGTTCTTC.

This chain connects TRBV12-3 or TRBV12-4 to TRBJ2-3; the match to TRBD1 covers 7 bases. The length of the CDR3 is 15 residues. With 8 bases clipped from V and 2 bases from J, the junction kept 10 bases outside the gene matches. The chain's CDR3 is CASVGDRLHTDTQYF. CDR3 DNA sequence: TGTGCCAGCGTCGGGGACAGACTTCACACAGATACGCAGTATTTT.

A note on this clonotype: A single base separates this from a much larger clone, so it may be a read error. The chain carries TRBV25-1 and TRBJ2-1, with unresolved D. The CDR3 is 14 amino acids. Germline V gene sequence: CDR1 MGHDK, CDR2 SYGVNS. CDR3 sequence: CVSSGDDTYNEQFF. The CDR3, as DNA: TGTGTCAGCAGTGGCGATGATACCTACAATGAGCAGTTCTTC.

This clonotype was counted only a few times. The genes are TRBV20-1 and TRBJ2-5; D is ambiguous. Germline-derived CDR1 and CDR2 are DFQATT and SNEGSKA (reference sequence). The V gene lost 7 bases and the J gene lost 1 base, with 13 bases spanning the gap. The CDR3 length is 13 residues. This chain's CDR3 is CSGSTERQETQYF. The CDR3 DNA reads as TGCAGTGGGAGTACAGAGCGCCAAGAGACCCAGTACTTC.

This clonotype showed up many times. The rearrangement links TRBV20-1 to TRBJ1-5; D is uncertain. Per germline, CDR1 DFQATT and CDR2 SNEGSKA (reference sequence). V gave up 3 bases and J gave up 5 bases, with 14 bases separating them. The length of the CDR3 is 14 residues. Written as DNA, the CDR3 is TGCAGTGCTAGTAAGGCAGCACCGGATCAGCCCCAGCATTTT. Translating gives CSASKAAPDQPQHF.

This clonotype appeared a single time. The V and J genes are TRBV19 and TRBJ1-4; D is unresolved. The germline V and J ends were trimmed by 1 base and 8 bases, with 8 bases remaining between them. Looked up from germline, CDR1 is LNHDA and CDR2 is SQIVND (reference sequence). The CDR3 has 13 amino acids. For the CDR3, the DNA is TGTGCCAGTAGTATAGTGTTGGGGGAAAAACTGTTTTTT. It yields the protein CASSIVLGEKLFF.

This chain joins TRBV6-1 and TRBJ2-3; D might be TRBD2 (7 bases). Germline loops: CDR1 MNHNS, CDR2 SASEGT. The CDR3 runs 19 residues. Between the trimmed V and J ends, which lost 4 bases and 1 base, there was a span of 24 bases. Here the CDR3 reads CASSVEGGDTVPGTDTQYF. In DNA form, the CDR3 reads TGTGCCAGCAGTGTCGAGGGGGGGGACACCGTACCCGGCACAGATACGCAGTATTTT.